Each of the 10 T cell receptor beta chains below was sequenced from the same sample in a study of early T cells in non-severe SARS-CoV-2 infection (TCRdb year 2021). The library was generated by 5' RACE. Instrument used: NextSeq 500. The public reads were quality trimmed at Q25 with fastp and then assembled into clones with MiXCR by TCRdb, keeping productive beta chains. All rows with the same CDR3 protein become a single entry with the most common DNA and genes. A total of fewer than 75,000 distinct CDR3 sequences appear in this sample, roughly 18% of them only once. The ten largest clones add up to more than 7.5% of the sample. The material was whole blood, obtained at baseline. All receptors come from an adult who was a healthcare worker with PCR-confirmed SARS-CoV-2 infection or an uninfected control (not recorded which).

Only a few counts were recorded for this clonotype. The chain employs TRBV6-1 and TRBJ1-1, with D possibly matching TRBD1 (5 bases). The V and J ends lost 6 bases and 0 bases respectively, with 11 bases between them. This CDR3 has 14 residues. Germline V lookup: CDR1 MNHNS, CDR2 SASEGT. CDR3 sequence (DNA): TGTGCCAGCAGAAGAGACAGCATGAACACTGAAGCTTTCTTT. This codes for CASRRDSMNTEAFF.

This clonotype was detected only once. The chain is built from TRBV20-1 and TRBJ2-7; D perhaps matches TRBD2 (7 bases). Germline CDR1 and CDR2: DFQATT and SNEGSKA (reference sequence). Trimming took off 1 base at V and 6 bases at J, with 13 bases between the two ends. CDR3 length equals 13 residues. CDR3 loop: CSARGTGRGEQYF. The DNA for the CDR3 is TGCAGTGCTAGAGGTACAGGGAGGGGCGAGCAGTACTTC.

In its sample, this clonotype was seen a few times. The chain carries TRBV6-5 and TRBJ1-1; a weak D match, TRBD1 (5 bases). The germline V gene encodes CDR1 MNHEY and CDR2 SVGAGI. The CDR3 is 15 residues long. The V end lost 5 bases, the J end lost 1 base, and 14 bases lay between the germline ends. This chain's CDR3 is CASSAVWGGNTEAFF. The CDR3 coding sequence is TGTGCCAGCAGTGCGGTGTGGGGGGGGAACACTGAAGCTTTCTTT.

This clonotype was detected only a few times. The V gene is TRBV9, the J gene TRBJ1-1; a possible D gene is TRBD1 (5 bases). The ends were cut back, 0 bases at V and 5 bases at J, with 14 bases in the middle. Looked up from germline, CDR1 is SGDLS and CDR2 is YYNGEE. CDR3 length equals 15 residues. CDR3 loop: CASSVVKGGATEAFF. The DNA for the CDR3 is TGTGCCAGCAGCGTAGTAAAGGGAGGGGCGACTGAAGCTTTCTTT. Together with reference TRBV9 and TRBJ1-1, the CDR3 gives the full variable domain: DSGVTQTPKHLITATGQRVTLRCSPRSGDLSVYWYQQSLDQGLQFLIQYYNGEERAKGNILERFSAQQFPDLHSELNLSSLELGDSALYFCASSVVKGGATEAFFGQGTRLTVV.

In this sample, this clonotype turned up a few times. The chain is built from TRBV28 and TRBJ2-2; D remains unclear. V shed 2 bases and J shed 5 bases, with 12 bases lying between them. The germline CDR1 and CDR2 sequences are MDHEN and SYDVKM. This CDR3 has 15 residues. The CDR3 region is CASSLHSPATGELFF. Here the CDR3 DNA reads TGTGCCAGCAGTTTACACAGTCCGGCGACCGGGGAGCTGTTTTTT.

This chain joins TRBV6-2 or TRBV6-3 and TRBJ1-2; 8 bases fit TRBD1. V was clipped by 0 bases and J by 5 bases; unmatched bases: 11. CDR1 is MNHEY and CDR2 is SVGEGT in the germline V gene. The CDR3 is 17 amino acids. The CDR3 protein is CASSYSTAGGAVYGYTF. For the CDR3, the DNA is TGTGCCAGCAGTTACTCTACCGCAGGGGGCGCGGTATATGGCTACACCTTC.

A few counts support this clonotype. This chain connects TRBV11-2 to TRBJ2-5; D not resolved. CDR1 is SGHAT and CDR2 is FQNNGV in the germline V gene. The V end was cut by 1 base, the J end by 1 base, with 10 bases between. This CDR3 comprises 15 residues. The CDR3 spells CASSLAARPQETQYF. Here the CDR3 DNA reads TGTGCCAGCAGCTTAGCCGCCAGGCCCCAAGAGACCCAGTACTTC.

This clonotype has only a few counts. The chain is built from TRBV27 and TRBJ2-1; 9 bases match TRBD2. The CDR3 is 17 residues long. Per the germline V gene, CDR1 is MNHEY and CDR2 is SMNVEV (reference sequence). V dropped 4 bases and J dropped 3; count of bases not matched to a gene: 10. CDR3 residues: CASSSTLSGSVYNEQFF. The CDR3 bases are TGTGCCAGCAGTTCCACTCTTAGCGGGAGCGTCTACAATGAGCAGTTCTTC.

This clonotype was picked up a small number of times. The chain links TRBV10-2 to TRBJ2-1; 9 bases line up with TRBD1. The germline CDR1 and CDR2 sequences are WSHSY and SAAADI. V lost 6 bases to trimming and J lost 9 bases; unmatched junction nucleotides: 3. This CDR3 has 12 residues. The DNA for the CDR3 is TGCGCCAGCAGGGTGGACAGGGGTGAGCAGTTCTTC. This codes for CASRVDRGEQFF.

The chain couples TRBV9 to TRBJ1-2, with 8 bases lining up with TRBD1. Germline trimming cut 0 bases from V and 4 bases from J; bases unmatched to any gene: 5. Germline V gene data show CDR1 as SGDLS and CDR2 as YYNGEE. CDR3 length: 15 amino acids. This CDR3 is CASSVDHRGIYGYTF. The CDR3 nucleotides are TGTGCCAGCAGCGTAGATCACAGGGGGATCTATGGCTACACCTTC.